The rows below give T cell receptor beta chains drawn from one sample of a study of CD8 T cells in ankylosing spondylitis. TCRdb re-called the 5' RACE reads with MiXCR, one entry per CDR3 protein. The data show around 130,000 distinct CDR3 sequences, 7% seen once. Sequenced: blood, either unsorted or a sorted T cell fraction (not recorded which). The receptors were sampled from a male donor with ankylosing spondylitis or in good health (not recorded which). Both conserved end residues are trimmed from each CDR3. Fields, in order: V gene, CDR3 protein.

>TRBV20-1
SASVGELTDTQY
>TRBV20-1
SAQTRVGSDTQY
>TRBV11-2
ASSSKRGGDLGEQF
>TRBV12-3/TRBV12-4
ASSSKQGSPLH
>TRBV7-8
ASSPGRLRNTEAF
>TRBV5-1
ASRPSGQGNQPQH
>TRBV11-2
ASSLPGLARYAQETQY
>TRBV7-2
ASSPNPIYQPQH
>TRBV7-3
ASSSGGPGNTQY
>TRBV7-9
ASNQDGNYGYT
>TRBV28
ASSLRSGRAGEQF
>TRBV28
ASSRTSEATQY
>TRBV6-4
ASSRLGSDTQY
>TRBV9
ASSASGGDYNEQF
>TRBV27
ASSLLDSSTEAF
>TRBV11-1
ASSVLGGAFPWDSGNTIY
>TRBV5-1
ASSLDTGPSYEQY
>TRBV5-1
ASSLGSDYGYT
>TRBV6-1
ASIGGQGVRGETQY
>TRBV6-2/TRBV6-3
AGGPGRDTQY
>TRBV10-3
AIRGLDREGGANVLT
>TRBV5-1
ASSIQGGLNEKLF
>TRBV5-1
ASRGLSGDTQY
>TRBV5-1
ASRTGTPDGLEQY
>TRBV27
ASSIGQGVGQPQH
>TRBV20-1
SATSGGDSGELF
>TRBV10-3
AIRLAVTDTQY
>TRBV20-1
SARSSSETQY
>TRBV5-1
ASNSGSGGDTQY
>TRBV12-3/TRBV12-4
ASSPYRFGGELF
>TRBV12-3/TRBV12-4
ASSLGLAGGTYNEQF
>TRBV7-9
ASSFLAGSTDTQY
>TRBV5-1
ASSLGATSYNEQF
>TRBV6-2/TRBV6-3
ASSRTGAQETQY
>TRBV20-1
SARATQGDDTQY
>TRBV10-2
ASSEGGLGDQPQH
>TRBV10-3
AISESAQLNTEAF
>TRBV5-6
ASSYQSGQVYNEQF
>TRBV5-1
ASSQTGTDTQY
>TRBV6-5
ASSYRVQETQY
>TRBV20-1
SARAATGSGANVLT
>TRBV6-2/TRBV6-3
ASSYDPTRNEQF
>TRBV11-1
ASSFERGTEAF